These T cell receptor beta chains were read from a single sample in a study of OX40 agonist ivuxolimab in advanced cancers. Using immunoSEQ multiplex PCR, the repertoire was profiled, and TCRdb retains in-frame clones only, with some absent. This table has approximately 58,000 clones, 86% appearing once. Sequenced material: CD4+ or CD8+ T cells sorted from blood, taken in a trial of the OX40 agonist ivuxolimab. The receptors were gathered from an adult with an advanced solid tumor such as melanoma, head and neck, liver or kidney cancer. CDR3s include the opening cysteine and the closing phenylalanine or tryptophan. Each record gives: clone size, V gene, J gene, D gene, CDR3 DNA, CDR3 protein. A D gene is named only where the DNA matches it firmly. Expanded clones are given a class, and other clones once, few, many or no size at all.

>.|TRBV7-9|TRBJ2-7|.
TGTGCCAGCAGCCCTGGAGGGGCCTACGAGCAGTACTTC
CASSPGGAYEQYF
>few|TRBV27|TRBJ1-1|TRBD1
TGTGCCAGCACCCGACGGGACAGGGTGGGGACTGAAGCTTTCTTT
CASTRRDRVGTEAFF
>.|TRBV2|TRBJ2-3|TRBD2
TGTGCCAGCAGTGGTCCTAGCGGGGGGACTAGCACAGATACGCAGTATTTT
CASSGPSGGTSTDTQYF
>.|TRBV9|TRBJ1-4|.
TGTGCCAGCAGCGTAGGCGAGGAAAAACTGTTTTTT
CASSVGEEKLFF
>.|TRBV7-2|TRBJ2-7|.
TGTGCCAGCAGCTTACGTTCCGAGCAGTACTTC
CASSLRSEQYF
>.|TRBV18|TRBJ2-3|TRBD1
TGTGCCAGCTCCGTGGGACAGGGGAGTTTGGATACGCAGTATTTT
CASSVGQGSLDTQYF
>.|TRBV2|TRBJ1-5|.
TGTGCCAGCAGTGTGACTAGGAGCAATCAGCCCCAGCATTTT
CASSVTRSNQPQHF
>once|TRBV5-1|TRBJ2-7|.
TGCGCCAGCAGCTCGGCCTGGTCCGGCTACGAGCAGTACTTC
CASSSAWSGYEQYF
>.|TRBV6-6|TRBJ1-2|TRBD1
TGTGCCAGCGACGCAGGGGGCGGCTACACCTTC
CASDAGGGYTF
>.|TRBV9|TRBJ2-6|.
TGTGCCAGCAGCGCGTACAGCTCTGGGGCCAACGTCCTGACTTTC
CASSAYSSGANVLTF
>once|TRBV9|TRBJ1-2|TRBD1
TGTGCCAGCAGCCTCCACCCGGGACAGGGGAACTATGGCTACACCTTC
CASSLHPGQGNYGYTF
>.|TRBV5-1|TRBJ2-5|TRBD1
TGCGCCAGCAGCTTGGCGGGACAGGAAGAGACCCAGTACTTC
CASSLAGQEETQYF
>.|TRBV5-1|TRBJ1-6|.
TGCGCCAGCAGCTTGGGACAGGATAATTCACCCCTCCACTTT
CASSLGQDNSPLHF
>.|TRBV5-8|TRBJ1-5|.
TGTGCCAGCAGCTTGGCGGGGGTGCAATCGTATAGCAATCAGCCCCAGCATTTT
CASSLAGVQSYSNQPQHF
>.|TRBV13|TRBJ2-1|.
TGTGCCAGCAGCTTAAGCCGGGGCTTGAGGGGGAGCTCCTACAATGAGCAGTTCTTC
CASSLSRGLRGSSYNEQFF
>once|TRBV27|TRBJ1-1|.
TGTGCCAGCAGTTTATTGGGAGGGGGGACCACTGAAGCTTTCTTT
CASSLLGGGTTEAFF
>.|TRBV5-1|TRBJ2-5|.
TGCGCCAGCAGCTTGGGAGGTGAAGCGAAAGAGACCCAGTACTTC
CASSLGGEAKETQYF
>once|TRBV30|TRBJ1-4|.
TGTGCCTGGAGAGCTGGATTTGGGAGCCAAGAAAATGAAAAACTGTTTTTT
CAWRAGFGSQENEKLFF
>.|TRBV27|TRBJ1-1|TRBD1
TGTGCCAGCAGTCCCCAACAGGGGGGGAACACTGAAGCTTTCTTT
CASSPQQGGNTEAFF
>.|TRBV10-3|TRBJ1-2|.
TGTGCCATCAGGGAAGGTGTCGGGACACCTAACTATGGCTACACCTTC
CAIREGVGTPNYGYTF
>.|TRBV18|TRBJ2-6|.
TGTGCCAGCTCCCCAACTTACCCCGGGGCCAACGTCCTGACTTTC
CASSPTYPGANVLTF
>.|TRBV27|TRBJ1-6|TRBD1
TGTGCCAGCGGACAGGGTCGCTCACCCCTCCACTTT
CASGQGRSPLHF
>.|TRBV18|TRBJ1-2|.
TGTGCCAGCTCACCCAATGATGGCTACACCTTC
CASSPNDGYTF
>.|TRBV15|TRBJ1-4|TRBD1
TGTGCCACCAGCAGAGATCCCCCGGACAGGGGTGAAAAACTGTTTTTT
CATSRDPPDRGEKLFF
>.|TRBV29-1|TRBJ2-5|.
TGCAGCGTTGAATCCGAGGGGGGGACCCAGTACTTC
CSVESEGGTQYF